The clone carrying this T cell receptor (beta chain) was detected ten times or more. These data belong to a study of identical twins. TCRdb reprocessed the 5' RACE reads with MiXCR, giving one entry per CDR3 protein. The profile shows just over 450,000 distinct CDR3 sequences, approximately 14% of them singletons. CDR3 size: 15 residues. CDR1 and CDR2 from the germline V gene are ENHRY and SYGVKD. Trimming cost V 2 bases and J 0 bases, with 5 bases left between them. In addition, the sample was reused for a study of yellow fever vaccine responses in identical twins.

This chain links TRBV10-3 with TRBJ1-6; D not resolved. The clonotype originates from a woman between 18 and 29 years old in good health. The sequenced sample was CD4+ T cells sorted from blood. The CDR3, as DNA: TGTGCCATCAGTGAGGGTAGCTCCTATAATTCACCCCTCCACTTT. Its translation: CAISEGSSYNSPLHF.